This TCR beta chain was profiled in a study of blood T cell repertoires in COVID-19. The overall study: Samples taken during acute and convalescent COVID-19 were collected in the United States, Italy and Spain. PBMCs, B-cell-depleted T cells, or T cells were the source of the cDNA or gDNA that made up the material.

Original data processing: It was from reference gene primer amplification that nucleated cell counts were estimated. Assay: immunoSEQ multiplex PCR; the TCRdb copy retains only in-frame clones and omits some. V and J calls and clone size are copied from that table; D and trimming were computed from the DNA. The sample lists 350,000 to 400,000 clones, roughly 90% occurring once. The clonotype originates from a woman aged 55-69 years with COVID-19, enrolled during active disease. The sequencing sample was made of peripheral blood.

In DNA form, the CDR3 reads TGCGCCAGCAGCGGACAGACAGGGTTTGGCACTGAAGCTTTCTTT. Translation gives CASSGQTGFGTEAFF. The chain links TRBV5-1 to TRBJ1-1; 7 bases line up with TRBD1. V lost 4 bases, J lost 4 bases, and 10 bases stayed unmatched. CDR1 and CDR2 (germline): SGHRS, YFSETQ. The length of the CDR3 is 15 residues.